What follows are 29 T cell receptor beta chains derived from one specimen sequenced in a study of graft-versus-host responses after intestinal transplantation (dated by TCRdb to the early 2020s). The time point label on this specimen signifies: cells obtained before transplantation from donor or recipient. No antigens are known for them. The receptor library was made with the immunoSEQ multiplex PCR assay. Sourced from immuneACCESS, this table was stored by TCRdb with only in-frame sequences that have V and J called. A share of the clones is absent; for the studies checked, an unresolved V gene accounts for under half, and the remainder has no known explanation. The table for this sample lists about 85,000 clones; approximately 78% of them were counted only once. 0.75% to 0.85% of the sample is taken by the ten largest. Source: unstimulated CD4+ T cells sorted from spleen or lymph node cells, taken before intestinal transplant. These receptors were obtained from a human donor who received an intestinal transplant.

The chain links TRBV14 to TRBJ2-7; 10 bases are shared with TRBD2. From germline, CDR1 is SGHDN and CDR2 FVKESK. The CDR3 covers 15 residues. The V gene end was trimmed by 4 bases and the J gene end by 2 bases; junction bases not matched to a gene: 5. The CDR3, as DNA: TGTGCCAGCAGCCCGCTAGCGGGGGAAACCTACGAGCAGTACTTC. Its translation: CASSPLAGETYEQYF.

V usage is TRBV5-6 and J usage is TRBJ2-7, with 9 positions matching TRBD1. CDR3 length: 16 residues. Germline V lookup: CDR1 SGHDT, CDR2 YYEEEE. V lost 3 bases to trimming and J lost 4 bases; unmatched junction nucleotides: 11. The CDR3 coding sequence is TGTGCCAGCAGCTCCCGGTCAAGGGACAGGGAGTACGAGCAGTACTTC. It encodes CASSSRSRDREYEQYF.

This chain uses TRBV5-1 with TRBJ2-7; 8 nucleotides line up with TRBD1. The CDR3 runs 14 residues. V dropped 5 bases and J dropped 3; count of bases not matched to a gene: 7. In germline, CDR1 is SGHRS, CDR2 YFSETQ. The CDR3 protein is CASRGDRNYYEQYF. CDR3 DNA sequence: TGCGCCAGCAGAGGGGACAGGAATTACTACGAGCAGTACTTC.

The J gene is TRBJ2-3, the V gene TRBV29-1; 13 positions agree with TRBD2. From germline, CDR1 is SQVTM and CDR2 ANQGSEA. V lost 4 bases and J lost 6; bases outside the gene matches: 7. This CDR3 region has 15 residues. The CDR3: CSVGLAGGLGDTQYF. CDR3 nucleotide sequence: TGCAGCGTTGGACTAGCGGGGGGCCTAGGGGATACGCAGTATTTT.

The genes are TRBV5-1 and TRBJ2-2; D call uncertain. The ends were cut back, 4 bases at V and 1 base at J, with 8 bases in the middle. This CDR3 has 14 residues. The germline V gene encodes CDR1 SGHRS and CDR2 YFSETQ. DNA for the CDR3: TGCGCCAGCAGCCCCACAGTGAACACCGGGGAGCTGTTTTTT. It translates to CASSPTVNTGELFF.

The chain carries TRBV18 and TRBJ1-1; a weak D match, TRBD1 (5 bases). Trimming took 5 bases from V and 5 from J, leaving 12 bases between them. The CDR3 has 13 residues. Germline CDR1 reads KGHSH; CDR2 reads LQKENI. CDR3 DNA sequence: TGTGCCAGCTCATATGCTAGGGGTACTGAAGCTTTCTTT. It codes for CASSYARGTEAFF.

The chain employs TRBV10-2 and TRBJ2-1; D remains ambiguous. The CDR3 covers 11 residues. Trimming shortened V by 11 bases and J by 6 bases, and 11 bases separated the two germline ends. The V gene's germline CDR1 is WSHSY and CDR2 SAAADI. The CDR3 reads CASRWVNEQFF. In DNA form, the CDR3 reads TGCGCCTCGAGGTGGGTCAATGAGCAGTTCTTC.

This clone has a handful of counts. V usage is TRBV6-5 and J usage is TRBJ1-2; 8 bases line up with TRBD1. The V gene's germline CDR1 is MNHEY and CDR2 SVGAGI. The ends lost 6 bases at V and 8 bases at J; junction bases unmatched: 11. This CDR3 is 14 amino acids long. CDR3 nucleotide sequence: TGTGCCAGCAGGCGGGACAGGATTGTTATGGGCTACACCTTC. This translates into CASRRDRIVMGYTF.

CDR3 in DNA: TGTGCCAGCAGCCCAGGGCTCTACTCTGGAAACACCATATATTTT. Translating gives CASSPGLYSGNTIYF. The chain recombines TRBV7-9 with TRBJ1-3; weak D call: TRBD1 (5 bases). V lost 5 bases to trimming and J lost 0 bases, with 11 bases between them. CDR1 is SEHNR and CDR2 is FQNEAQ in the germline V gene (reference sequence). This CDR3 comprises 15 residues.

With respect to this clone: In the same sample, other DNA sequences code for this CDR3. The chain recombines TRBV29-1 with TRBJ1-2, with D possibly TRBD1 on 5 matching bases. This CDR3 has 12 amino acids. Trimming took 3 bases from V and 1 from J, leaving 6 bases between them. Germline-derived CDR1 and CDR2 are SQVTM and ANQGSEA. DNA for the CDR3: TGCAGCGTTGATAGGGGTAACTATGGCTACACCTTC. This encodes CSVDRGNYGYTF.

The chain uses TRBV28 and TRBJ2-4; maybe TRBD1 (6 bases). The V gene lost 5 bases and the J gene lost 8 bases, with 13 bases spanning the gap. CDR3 length: 13 amino acids. Germline V gives CDR1 MDHEN, CDR2 SYDVKM. The CDR3 DNA sequence: TGTGCCAGCAGTGGGACAAAGGGAGACATTCAGTACTTC. Protein: CASSGTKGDIQYF.

The chain joins TRBV5-5 to TRBJ2-7; TRBD1 matches at 7 bases. CDR1 is SGHKS and CDR2 is YYEKEE in the germline V gene (reference sequence). The length of the CDR3 is 14 residues. V lost 4 bases, J lost 3 bases, and 7 bases stayed unmatched. The CDR3 is CASSGDSWGYEQYF. The CDR3 bases are TGTGCCAGCAGCGGGGACAGTTGGGGCTACGAGCAGTACTTC.

The chain is built from TRBV4-2 and TRBJ2-3; 8 nucleotides align to TRBD2. This CDR3 region has 14 residues. The germline V gene encodes CDR1 LGHNA and CDR2 YNFKEQ. Germline trimming cut 4 bases from V and 4 bases from J; bases unmatched to any gene: 4. For the CDR3, the DNA is TGTGCCAGCAGCCCAGCGGGAGTGGCAGATACGCAGTATTTT. As protein: CASSPAGVADTQYF.

J is TRBJ1-2 and V is TRBV2; 8 bases match TRBD1. Germline V gene lookup returns CDR1 SNHLY and CDR2 FYNNEI. The V and J ends lost 2 bases and 6 bases, in that order; junction bases with no gene match: 2. This CDR3 has 13 residues. The CDR3 protein is CASSEQGAHGYTF. CDR3 DNA: TGTGCCAGCAGTGAACAGGGGGCGCATGGCTACACCTTC. Supplemented by reference TRBV2 and TRBJ1-2, the full variable domain reads EPEVTQTPSHQVTQMGQEVILRCVPISNHLYFYWYRQILGQKVEFLVSFYNNEISEKSEIFDDQFSVERPDGSNFTLKIRSTKLEDSAMYFCASSEQGAHGYTFGSGTRLTVV.

This clone has more than one count but fewer than ten. The V call is TRBV28, the J call TRBJ2-5, with 9 positions matching TRBD1. This CDR3 has 14 residues. J lost 8 bases, V lost 5 bases, and 9 bases had no gene match. Germline V gene data show CDR1 as MDHEN and CDR2 as SYDVKM. The CDR3 spells CASSPGQGIFTQYF. Here the CDR3 DNA reads TGTGCCAGCAGTCCCGGACAGGGGATCTTTACCCAGTACTTC.

V usage is TRBV28 and J usage is TRBJ1-2; D gene uncertain. The ends were cut back, 7 bases at V and 4 bases at J, with 13 bases in the middle. The CDR3 is 13 residues long. Germline CDR1 is MDHEN and CDR2 is SYDVKM. CDR3 region: CASKPGSAYGYTF. The CDR3 DNA follows: TGTGCCAGCAAGCCGGGGTCGGCCTATGGCTACACCTTC.

The chain combines TRBV28 with TRBJ2-7; TRBD2 matches 8 bases. There are 15 residues in the CDR3. Trimming took 6 bases from V and 2 from J; bases not matched to a gene: 9. Germline V CDR1 and CDR2: MDHEN, SYDVKM. This CDR3 reads CASSPGVAGTYEQYF. The CDR3 DNA is TGTGCCAGCAGCCCCGGGGTAGCGGGGACCTACGAGCAGTACTTC.

This clone was seen a handful of times. The V gene is TRBV5-1, the J gene TRBJ2-3; D uncertain. Germline CDR1 and CDR2: SGHRS and YFSETQ. The CDR3 covers 15 residues. Trimming left V 7 bases short and J 0 bases short, with 15 bases between. CDR3 protein: CASRPQAGSTDTQYF. The DNA of the CDR3 is TGCGCCAGCCGCCCGCAGGCAGGAAGCACAGATACGCAGTATTTT. Complete variable domain (other parts from reference TRBV5-1 and TRBJ2-3): KAGVTQTPRYLIKTRGQQVTLSCSPISGHRSVSWYQQTPGQGLQFLFEYFSETQRNKGNFPGRFSGRQFSNSRSEMNVSTLELGDSALYLCASRPQAGSTDTQYFGPGTRLTVL.

This clone was seen only a few times. The V and J genes are TRBV30 and TRBJ1-5, with TRBD1 as a possible D gene (6 bases). The CDR3 spans 13 residues. Trimming removed 2 bases from V and 7 bases from J, with 12 bases in between. The germline V gene has CDR1 GTSNPN and CDR2 SVGIG (reference sequence). The CDR3 is CAWSTGSEQPQHF. The CDR3 DNA sequence: TGTGCCTGGAGTACAGGGTCGGAGCAGCCCCAGCATTTT.

This clone was detected a few times. Germline is not matched at one junction end, which may reflect a read error. This chain joins TRBV27 and TRBJ1-1; perhaps TRBD1 as D (6 bases). The length of the CDR3 is 14 residues. From germline, CDR1 is MNHEY and CDR2 SMNVEV (reference sequence). CDR3 in amino acids: CASSLSQGNAEAFF. DNA for the CDR3: TGTGCCAGCAGTTTATCGCAGGGGAACGCTGAAGCTTTCTTT.

This chain joins TRBV28 and TRBJ2-5; 8 nucleotides match TRBD1. Matching the DNA end better, TRBJ2-7 makes the J call doubtful. The germline V gene has CDR1 MDHEN and CDR2 SYDVKM. This CDR3 has 13 residues. CDR3: CASLDRVRYEQYF. The CDR3 DNA reads as TGTGCCAGCCTGGACAGGGTTCGGTACGAGCAGTACTTC.

This clone has just one count. This chain links TRBV2 with TRBJ2-2; a weak D match, TRBD1 (6 bases). The CDR3 runs 16 residues. The germline CDR1 and CDR2 sequences are SNHLY and FYNNEI. Trimming took off 0 bases at V and 7 bases at J, with 15 bases between the two ends. The CDR3 DNA reads TGTGCCAGCAGTGAAGCGCTCTGGCAGGGGTTCGGGGAGCTGTTTTTT. The encoded protein is CASSEALWQGFGELFF.

This clone was found a few times. This sequence joins TRBV19 and TRBJ1-5, with 7 positions matching TRBD1. The CDR3 length is 20 residues. The V segment lost 7 bases and the J segment 0 bases; nucleotides outside the gene matches: 21. Germline V gives CDR1 LNHDA, CDR2 SQIVND (reference sequence). CDR3 DNA: TGTGCCAGTACTGAGGGTGAAGGACAGGCCCTCCCGTATAGCAATCAGCCCCAGCATTTT. Encoded protein: CASTEGEGQALPYSNQPQHF.

The V and J genes are TRBV7-8 and TRBJ1-1, with a tentative D call TRBD1 (6 bases). The CDR3 consists of 17 residues. V shed 5 bases and J shed 4 bases, with 23 bases lying between them. Germline CDR1 SGHVS, CDR2 FQNEAQ. Here the CDR3 DNA reads TGTGCCAGCAGCCTACTACAGGGTAGAAATTGGGGCACTGAAGCTTTCTTT. It codes for CASSLLQGRNWGTEAFF.

The genes are TRBV5-1 and TRBJ2-5; possibly TRBD1 for D (6 bases). This CDR3 is 13 amino acids long. The V gene lost 5 bases and the J gene lost 0 bases, with 8 bases spanning the gap. Per the germline V gene, CDR1 is SGHRS and CDR2 is YFSETQ. CDR3 in amino acids: CASRRQDQETQYF. CDR3 in DNA: TGCGCCAGCAGGAGACAGGACCAAGAGACCCAGTACTTC.

This clone was seen a handful of times. The V and J genes are TRBV5-4 and TRBJ2-5, with 8 bases identical to TRBD2. The V gene's germline CDR1 is SGHNT and CDR2 YYREEE (reference sequence). The CDR3 has 16 residues. The V segment lost 4 bases and the J segment 5 bases; nucleotides outside the gene matches: 13. The CDR3 region is CASSSKRGPTGETQYF. CDR3 nucleotide sequence: TGTGCCAGCAGCAGTAAGCGGGGGCCTACGGGGGAGACCCAGTACTTC.

This clone is a singleton in its sample. This chain connects TRBV5-6 to TRBJ2-7; D gene uncertain. Germline loops: CDR1 SGHDT, CDR2 YYEEEE. CDR3 size: 14 residues. Trimming removed 2 bases at V and 3 bases at J, with 12 bases between. CDR3 sequence (DNA): TGTGCCAGCAGCTTAGGCAGGTTTGGCTACGAGCAGTACTTC. Protein: CASSLGRFGYEQYF.

J is TRBJ2-1 and V is TRBV5-1, with a tentative D call TRBD2 (5 bases). The CDR3 totals 17 residues. Trimming left V 1 base short and J 0 bases short, with 14 bases between. The germline gives CDR1 SGHRS, CDR2 YFSETQ. The CDR3 is CASSLLARVDSYNEQFF. DNA for the CDR3: TGCGCCAGCAGCTTGCTAGCTCGGGTAGACTCCTACAATGAGCAGTTCTTC.

This chain links TRBV28 with TRBJ1-5; weak D call: TRBD1 (5 bases). CDR1 is MDHEN, CDR2 SYDVKM, per germline. Trimming took off 7 bases at V and 0 bases at J, with 10 bases between the two ends. This CDR3 has 14 residues. CDR3 sequence reads: CASTGFHSNQPQHF. The CDR3 DNA sequence: TGTGCCAGCACAGGGTTTCATAGCAATCAGCCCCAGCATTTT.